What follows are 19 T cell receptor beta chains derived from one specimen sequenced in a study of beta chain features in type 1 diabetes. Broader study findings: TCRB CDR3s were moderately but significantly shorter in Type 1 diabetes patients in all four CD4+ subsets.

Investigators reverse transcribed all isolated RNA, so they sequenced expressed TCRB transcripts. Method: immunoSEQ multiplex PCR; TCRdb's copy keeps in-frame clones and lacks some. The data contain over 150,000 clones, approximately 10% of them singletons. Their target antigens are unknown. The material sequenced was central memory CD4+ T cells from blood. The receptors were sampled from a man aged 25 to 40 with type 1 diabetes.

This clone was counted a few times. The chain employs TRBV5-1 and TRBJ2-7; 9 nucleotides align to TRBD1. V was clipped by 3 bases and J by 6 bases; unmatched bases: 10. Germline V lookup: CDR1 SGHRS, CDR2 YFSETQ. The CDR3 sequence is 15 residues long. The DNA for the CDR3 is TGCGCCAGCAGCTGGGCCGGGACAGGGAACTCCGAGCAGTACTTC. Its protein is CASSWAGTGNSEQYF.

This clone was observed at least ten times. The J gene is TRBJ2-1, the V gene TRBV28; perhaps TRBD1 as D (5 bases). Germline CDR1 is MDHEN and CDR2 is SYDVKM. The CDR3 runs to 17 residues. The V and J ends lost 0 bases and 1 base respectively, with 13 bases between them. CDR3 DNA: TGTGCCAGCAGTTTATGGTCCAGGGCAAAGTCCTACAATGAGCAGTTCTTC. It encodes CASSLWSRAKSYNEQFF.

The sample holds a few counts of this clone. The chain recombines TRBV5-1 with TRBJ1-4; D is undetermined. CDR3 length equals 15 residues. Germline loops: CDR1 SGHRS, CDR2 YFSETQ. The V gene lost 1 base and the J gene lost 8 bases, with 15 bases spanning the gap. For the CDR3, the DNA is TGCGCCAGCAGCTTGCAGAACAGTCAACGCGAAAAACTGTTTTTT. It encodes CASSLQNSQREKLFF. The full variable domain, completed using reference TRBV5-1 and TRBJ1-4, is KAGVTQTPRYLIKTRGQQVTLSCSPISGHRSVSWYQQTPGQGLQFLFEYFSETQRNKGNFPGRFSGRQFSNSRSEMNVSTLELGDSALYLCASSLQNSQREKLFFGSGTQLSVL.

V usage is TRBV5-1 and J usage is TRBJ1-2; 7 positions match TRBD1. Trimming took 4 bases from V and 7 from J; bases not matched to a gene: 13. This CDR3 is 15 amino acids long. Germline CDR1 is SGHRS and CDR2 is YFSETQ. The CDR3 loop is CASSRGFNEGAGYTF. DNA for the CDR3: TGCGCCAGCAGCCGCGGATTCAACGAGGGGGCTGGCTACACCTTC.

The chain combines TRBV4-2 with TRBJ2-1; D gene uncertain. The CDR3 extends over 14 amino acids. Trimming left V 1 base short and J 6 bases short, with 10 bases between. CDR1 and CDR2 from the germline V gene are LGHNA and YNFKEQ. CDR3 protein: CASSQVSTTNEQFF. The CDR3 DNA is TGTGCCAGCAGCCAAGTCAGCACTACCAATGAGCAGTTCTTC.

V and J are TRBV9 and TRBJ1-1; 10 bases match TRBD1. Germline-derived CDR1 and CDR2 are SGDLS and YYNGEE. V was pared by 4 bases and J by 11 bases, with 5 bases of the junction left unmatched. This CDR3 contains 12 residues. The CDR3 protein is CASSPDRGSAFF. CDR3 bases: TGTGCCAGCAGCCCGGACAGGGGGTCTGCTTTCTTT.

This chain uses TRBV30 with TRBJ1-2, with 9 bases fitting TRBD1. Trimming removed 5 bases from V and 5 bases from J; junction bases left unmatched: 9. CDR1 GTSNPN and CDR2 SVGIG come from the germline V gene (reference sequence). The CDR3 totals 14 residues. The CDR3 sequence: CAWEDRGRGYGYTF. CDR3 nucleotides: TGTGCCTGGGAGGACAGGGGCAGAGGGTATGGCTACACCTTC.

This clone was detected only a few times. J is TRBJ1-5 and V is TRBV10-3; TRBD1 agrees at 8 bases. Trimming at V came to 6 bases and at J to 5 bases, leaving 3 bases not matched to a gene. The CDR3 contains 13 residues. Germline lookup yields CDR1 ENHRY and CDR2 SYGVKD. The CDR3 sequence: CAISGQGDQPQHF. The CDR3 nucleotides read TGTGCCATCAGCGGACAGGGCGATCAGCCCCAGCATTTT.

V is TRBV5-1 and J is TRBJ2-7; possible D gene TRBD1, 5 bases. The CDR3 is made up of 15 amino acids. Deletions cut 0 bases from V and 5 bases from J, with 15 bases between. Germline-derived CDR1 and CDR2 are SGHRS and YFSETQ. The CDR3 DNA follows: TGCGCCAGCAGCTTGGCCGCCAGGGATCCCGACGAGCAGTACTTC. Translating gives CASSLAARDPDEQYF. Using reference TRBV5-1 and TRBJ2-7 for the parts outside the CDR3, the full variable domain is KAGVTQTPRYLIKTRGQQVTLSCSPISGHRSVSWYQQTPGQGLQFLFEYFSETQRNKGNFPGRFSGRQFSNSRSEMNVSTLELGDSALYLCASSLAARDPDEQYFGPGTRLTVT.

This clone has a handful of counts. Sequence at one end of the junction differs from germline and may be a read error. The chain combines TRBV11-2 with TRBJ2-7; D is undetermined. The CDR3 spans 14 residues. Germline V gene lookup returns CDR1 SGHAT and CDR2 FQNNGV. The CDR3 bases are TGCGCCAGCAGCCAAGATGGCGGTCGCTCAGTGCAGTACTTC. This encodes CASSQDGGRSVQYF.

The CDR3: CASSFGQQDTGELFF. CDR3 DNA sequence: TGTGCCAGCAGTTTTGGGCAACAAGACACCGGGGAGCTGTTTTTT. The genes are TRBV28 and TRBJ2-2; the D is unclear. CDR3 length equals 15 residues. Trimming left V 3 bases short and J 3 bases short, with 11 bases between. CDR1 is MDHEN and CDR2 is SYDVKM in the germline V gene.

This clone was counted only a few times. V and J are TRBV7-2 and TRBJ1-4; 11 nucleotides align to TRBD1. CDR1 is SGHTA, CDR2 FQGNSA, per germline. The CDR3 length is 14 residues. Losses at the gene ends were 5 bases for V and 7 bases for J; bases not matched to a gene: 3. The CDR3 DNA is TGTGCCAGCAGCCAGGACAGGGGGCGTGAAAAACTGTTTTTT. It is translated as CASSQDRGREKLFF.

The rearrangement links TRBV4-1 to TRBJ2-7; 10 nucleotides match TRBD1. From germline, CDR1 is MGHRA and CDR2 YSYEKL. The CDR3 sequence is 13 residues long. The J segment lost 5 bases and the V segment lost 5 bases, leaving 3 bases of the junction unmatched. CDR3 bases: TGCGCCAGCAGCTTGGGACAGGGGAACGAGCAGTACTTC. It encodes CASSLGQGNEQYF.

This chain links TRBV7-2 with TRBJ2-7, with TRBD2 matching 9 bases. Germline V CDR1 and CDR2: SGHTA, FQGNSA. After removal of 5 bases from V and 0 bases from J, the junction contained 8 bases not matched to a gene. This CDR3 contains 16 residues. CDR3 DNA sequence: TGTGCCAGCAGCCCCCAGGGCGGGAGGGCCTCCTACGAGCAGTACTTC. Translating gives CASSPQGGRASYEQYF.

This clone was seen more than once but under ten times. The CDR3 loop is CSAPASSGRAGEQYF. The CDR3 coding sequence is TGCAGCGCACCTGCCTCTAGCGGGAGGGCCGGCGAGCAGTACTTC. This chain joins TRBV29-1 and TRBJ2-7; 12 bases align to TRBD2. J lost 6 bases, V lost 7 bases, and 13 bases had no gene match. The CDR3 loop spans 15 amino acids. The germline V gene encodes CDR1 SQVTM and CDR2 ANQGSEA.

The chain combines TRBV18 with TRBJ2-1; D possibly corresponds to TRBD1 (5 bases). V dropped 2 bases and J dropped 6 bases, with 17 bases sitting between them. The CDR3 has 16 residues. From germline, CDR1 is KGHSH and CDR2 LQKENI. Written as DNA, the CDR3 is TGTGCCAGCTCACCAGTTCGACAGAGTCGTGGCAATGAGCAGTTCTTC. Protein sequence: CASSPVRQSRGNEQFF.

V and J are TRBV28 and TRBJ1-2; D is perhaps TRBD1 (5 bases). CDR1 MDHEN and CDR2 SYDVKM come from the germline V gene. The length of the CDR3 is 14 residues. V shed 8 bases and J shed 8 bases, with 21 bases lying between them. CDR3 region: CASQGIQYRTGYTF. The CDR3 nucleotides are TGTGCCAGCCAAGGTATCCAATACAGGACCGGCTACACCTTC.

This clone has more than one count but fewer than ten. The chain links TRBV5-1 to TRBJ2-1, with 10 bases lining up with TRBD2. Germline V CDR1 and CDR2: SGHRS, YFSETQ. V lost 5 bases to trimming and J lost 2 bases; unmatched junction nucleotides: 13. CDR3 length: 18 residues. The CDR3 loop is CASRPTSGTSGTYNEQFF. The CDR3 DNA sequence: TGCGCCAGCAGACCTACTAGCGGGACAAGTGGAACCTACAATGAGCAGTTCTTC.

Notes on this clone: Other DNA sequences in this sample translate to the same CDR3. Written as DNA, the CDR3 is TGTGCCAGCTCACTCACGACTAGCGGGAGGAATGAGCAGTTCTTC. Amino acid sequence: CASSLTTSGRNEQFF. The chain has TRBV18 and TRBJ2-1; 13 bases fit TRBD2. This CDR3 contains 15 residues. Germline V gene data show CDR1 as KGHSH and CDR2 as LQKENI. The V gene end was trimmed by 4 bases and the J gene end by 7 bases; junction bases not matched to a gene: 4.